The rows below give T cell receptor beta chains drawn from one sample of a study of T-cell reconstitution after alpha-beta-depleted transplantation in children. TCRdb itself ran the PCR reads through MiXCR, one entry per CDR3 protein. The table has just under 550,000 distinct CDR3 sequences, about 18% seen once; the top ten hold about 3.1%. The sample was PBMCs from the stem cell graft donor, taken from the stem cell graft. The receptors were gathered from a human donor who donated a stem cell graft to a child with acute lymphoblastic leukemia. Each CDR3 is given with its conserved first and last residue. D genes are given only for firm matches. A clone size is listed for some rows: how often the clone was seen (once, few, many), or a class if it is expanded.

d_call	clone_size	v_call	j_call	cdr3_aa	cdr3_nt
NA	few	TRBV7-2	TRBJ2-3	CASSLGSGVERYF	TGTGCCAGCAGCTTGGGGTCGGGGGTAGAAAGGTATTTT
NA	few	TRBV7-9	TRBJ2-5	CASSPSRTQYF	TGTGCCAGCAGCCCCTCCCGGACCCAGTACTTC
TRBD2	NA	TRBV27	TRBJ2-7	CASSSEREPSYEQYF	TGTGCCAGCAGTTCCGAGCGGGAGCCTTCCTACGAGCAGTACTTC
NA	NA	TRBV20-1	TRBJ2-2	CSASDPVEAANTGELFF	TGCAGTGCTAGCGATCCCGTGGAGGCAGCTAACACCGGGGAGCTGTTTTTT
NA	few	TRBV20-1	TRBJ2-7	CSASKAVDEQYF	TGCAGTGCTAGCAAGGCGGTAGACGAGCAGTACTTC
TRBD1	few	TRBV29-1	TRBJ2-2	CSVDALTGPGELFF	TGCAGCGTTGACGCCTTGACAGGGCCCGGGGAGCTGTTTTTT
TRBD1	NA	TRBV5-1	TRBJ1-2	CASSLAGQGGDGYTF	TGCGCCAGCAGCTTGGCGGGACAGGGGGGAGATGGCTACACCTTC
NA	NA	TRBV7-7	TRBJ2-7	CASSLSTGSYEQYF	TGTGCCAGCAGCTTAAGTACCGGGTCCTACGAGCAGTACTTC
NA	few	TRBV6-5	TRBJ2-1	CASSYSFGATYNEQFF	TGTGCCAGCAGTTACTCGTTCGGGGCCACCTACAATGAGCAGTTCTTC
TRBD2	NA	TRBV5-1	TRBJ2-1	CASSPGRAAYNEQFF	TGCGCCAGCAGCCCGGGGAGGGCCGCTTACAATGAGCAGTTCTTC
NA	few	TRBV10-3	TRBJ1-2	CAISDEGRGSYGYTF	TGTGCCATCAGTGACGAGGGACGGGGGAGCTATGGCTACACCTTC
TRBD1	few	TRBV18	TRBJ1-1	CASSRSTGVNTEAFF	TGTGCCAGCTCAAGATCGACAGGGGTGAACACTGAAGCTTTCTTT
NA	NA	TRBV27	TRBJ2-2	CASSLIGFANTGELFF	TGTGCCAGCAGTTTAATAGGCTTCGCGAACACCGGGGAGCTGTTTTTT
NA	few	TRBV7-8	TRBJ1-1	CASSPRGGAEAFF	TGTGCCAGCAGCCCACGGGGAGGTGCTGAAGCTTTCTTT
NA	few	TRBV5-5	TRBJ2-7	CASSLGRTRYEQYF	TGTGCCAGCAGCTTGGGGCGGACCCGCTACGAGCAGTACTTC
NA	NA	TRBV3-1	TRBJ2-3	CASSQEEVLSTDTQYF	TGTGCCAGCAGCCAAGAGGAGGTTTTGAGCACAGATACGCAGTATTTT
NA	NA	TRBV24-1	TRBJ1-1	CATSEAGTPEAFF	TGTGCCACCAGTGAGGCCGGGACACCTGAAGCTTTCTTT
TRBD2	once	TRBV11-2	TRBJ2-3	CASSLDYGTSGVTDTQYF	TGTGCCAGCAGCTTAGATTATGGGACTAGCGGGGTCACAGATACGCAGTATTTT
TRBD2	few	TRBV7-9	TRBJ2-1	CASSSKGTSGSSYNEQFF	TGTGCCAGCAGCTCAAAAGGGACTAGCGGGAGTTCCTACAATGAGCAGTTCTTC
NA	NA	TRBV30	TRBJ2-3	CAWSDSTDTQYF	TGTGCCTGGAGTGATAGCACAGATACGCAGTATTTT
NA	few	TRBV3-1	TRBJ1-1	CASSQAKVPEAFF	TGTGCCAGCAGCCAAGCTAAGGTCCCTGAAGCTTTCTTT
NA	NA	TRBV4-1	TRBJ2-1	CASSQGAGEQFF	TGCGCCAGCAGCCAGGGGGCGGGTGAGCAGTTCTTC
TRBD1	few	TRBV4-2	TRBJ2-3	CASSQEIGQGWTDTQYF	TGTGCCAGCAGCCAAGAGATTGGACAGGGTTGGACAGATACGCAGTATTTT
NA	few	TRBV21-1	TRBJ2-7	CASSKATGVTYEQYF	TGTGCCAGCAGCAAAGCCACAGGGGTGACCTACGAGCAGTACTTC
TRBD2	few	TRBV5-1	TRBJ2-1	CASTRGGTSYNEQFF	TGCGCCAGCACGAGAGGAGGGACTAGTTACAATGAGCAGTTCTTC